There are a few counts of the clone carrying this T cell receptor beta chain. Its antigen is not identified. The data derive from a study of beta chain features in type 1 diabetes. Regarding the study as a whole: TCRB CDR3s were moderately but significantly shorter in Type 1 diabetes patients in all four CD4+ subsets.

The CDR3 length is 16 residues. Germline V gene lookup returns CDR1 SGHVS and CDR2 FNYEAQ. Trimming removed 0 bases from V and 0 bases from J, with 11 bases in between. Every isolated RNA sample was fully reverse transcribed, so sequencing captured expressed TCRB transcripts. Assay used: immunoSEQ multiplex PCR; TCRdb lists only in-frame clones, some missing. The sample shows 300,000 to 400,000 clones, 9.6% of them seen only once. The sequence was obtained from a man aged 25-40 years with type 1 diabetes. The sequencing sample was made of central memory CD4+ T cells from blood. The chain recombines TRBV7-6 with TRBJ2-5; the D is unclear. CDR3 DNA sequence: TGTGCCAGCAGCTTAGCACCCATCACGAACCAAGAGACCCAGTACTTC. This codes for CASSLAPITNQETQYF.